Following are 21 T cell receptor beta chains from one sample sequenced in a study of human T cells and chemical hapten exposure. Separate cDNA molecules received unique molecular identifiers, which the library attached to them. TCRdb recomputed calls from the reads with MiXCR, one row per CDR3 protein. The table lists about 120,000 distinct CDR3 sequences, over 7% of them singletons. Extraction of total RNA was performed on unfractionated whole blood. The sample consisted of whole blood. Every receptor here comes from a human donor in good health. Some clones in this sample may be carry-over from other donors' samples.

This clonotype was seen a handful of times. The J gene is TRBJ1-2, the V gene TRBV27; TRBD1 is a possible D gene (6 bases). The CDR3 is made up of 14 amino acids. V shed 8 bases and J shed 5 bases, with 18 bases lying between them. Germline loops: CDR1 MNHEY, CDR2 SMNVEV (reference sequence). The CDR3 here is CASSPRTDKYGYTF. The CDR3 DNA is TGTGCCAGCTCTCCGAGGACAGATAAATATGGCTACACCTTC.

This clonotype appeared many times. The chain joins TRBV4-2 to TRBJ1-1, with D unresolved. The germline V gene encodes CDR1 LGHNA and CDR2 YNFKEQ. The CDR3 is 14 residues long. Trimming took 1 base from V and 11 from J, leaving 17 bases between them. CDR3 nucleotide sequence: TGTGCCAGCAGCCAAGTTAAGGCTTGGGAGGAGGCTTTCTTT. Its protein is CASSQVKAWEEAFF.

This clonotype has a count of ten or more. The genes are TRBV10-3 and TRBJ1-2; D remains ambiguous. Per the germline V gene, CDR1 is ENHRY and CDR2 is SYGVKD. The CDR3 spans 19 residues. Trimming shortened V by 4 bases and J by 0 bases, and 24 bases separated the two germline ends. This chain's CDR3 is CAISGNAPKIDSSNYGYTF. The CDR3 DNA reads as TGTGCCATCAGTGGAAACGCTCCGAAGATAGACTCTTCTAACTATGGCTACACCTTC.

This clonotype was seen repeatedly, ten times or more. The chain employs TRBV20-1 and TRBJ1-1; D gene unclear. This CDR3 is built from 11 residues. CDR1 is DFQATT and CDR2 is SNEGSKA in the germline V gene (reference sequence). V gave up 5 bases and J gave up 5 bases, with 9 bases separating them. CDR3: CSAFQYTEAFF. In DNA, the CDR3 is TGCAGTGCTTTCCAATATACTGAAGCTTTCTTT.

The chain recombines TRBV2 with TRBJ2-7; D possibly uses TRBD1 or TRBD2 (5 bases each). V dropped 1 base and J dropped 6 bases, with 10 bases sitting between them. The length of the CDR3 is 13 residues. The germline V gene encodes CDR1 SNHLY and CDR2 FYNNEI. The CDR3 loop reads CASSEGGSIEQYF. CDR3 coding DNA: TGTGCCAGCAGTGAAGGGGGGAGTATCGAGCAGTACTTC.

This clonotype has ten or more counts. This chain joins TRBV2 and TRBJ2-7; TRBD1 matches at 9 bases. This CDR3 has 14 amino acids. Germline CDR1 SNHLY, CDR2 FYNNEI. The V segment lost 3 bases and the J segment 2 bases; nucleotides outside the gene matches: 2. CDR3 protein: CASSEGQGTYEQYF. The CDR3 nucleotides are TGTGCCAGCAGTGAGGGACAGGGAACCTACGAGCAGTACTTC.

This clonotype was seen repeatedly, ten times or more. The gene calls are TRBV12-3 or TRBV12-4 and TRBJ1-1; perhaps TRBD1 as D (6 bases). The CDR3 length is 14 residues. Trimming pared 4 bases from V and 4 bases from J, leaving 13 bases between. In DNA, the CDR3 is TGTGCCAGCAGTTCGGGGGGCTTGGGCACTGAAGCTTTCTTT. Its protein is CASSSGGLGTEAFF.

This clonotype was seen only a few times. The chain has TRBV10-3 and TRBJ2-2, with TRBD2 matching over 15 bases. The CDR3 length is 17 residues. V shed 4 bases and J 5 bases; nucleotides not matched to a gene: 5. The germline gives CDR1 ENHRY, CDR2 SYGVKD. CDR3 sequence (DNA): TGTGCCATCAGTGGGACTAGCGGGAGGGAGGCGACCGGGGAGCTGTTTTTT. It translates to CAISGTSGREATGELFF.

This clonotype was observed many times. CDR3 sequence: CSARDPRGQSGELFF. CDR3 nucleotides: TGCAGTGCTAGAGATCCCAGGGGGCAGAGCGGGGAGCTGTTTTTT. The chain couples TRBV20-1 to TRBJ2-2; 8 bases fit TRBD1. The CDR3 runs to 15 residues. Germline trimming cut 0 bases from V and 7 bases from J; bases unmatched to any gene: 7. CDR1 is DFQATT and CDR2 is SNEGSKA in the germline V gene (reference sequence).

This clonotype has more than one count but fewer than ten. The chain employs TRBV5-5 and TRBJ1-5; no clear D. CDR3 size: 19 residues. Germline V lookup: CDR1 SGHKS, CDR2 YYEKEE (reference sequence). Trimming removed 4 bases at V and 0 bases at J, with 23 bases between. The CDR3 spells CASSHHDTTIHHSNQPQHF. The CDR3 DNA sequence: TGTGCCAGCAGCCACCATGACACGACCATTCACCATAGCAATCAGCCCCAGCATTTT.

J is TRBJ2-7 and V is TRBV2, with D perhaps TRBD2 (6 bases). The CDR3 spans 16 residues. Germline V gene sequence: CDR1 SNHLY, CDR2 FYNNEI. V lost 7 bases and J 1 base, leaving 20 bases between the germline ends. The CDR3 is CASTGGDTLASYEQYF. The CDR3 DNA reads as TGTGCCAGCACCGGAGGGGATACCTTAGCTTCCTACGAGCAGTACTTC.

J is TRBJ2-2 and V is TRBV19, with 9 bases identical to TRBD1. This CDR3 has 15 amino acids. CDR1 is LNHDA and CDR2 is SQIVND in the germline V gene (reference sequence). With V trimmed by 4 bases and J by 0 bases, 0 bases remained unmatched. Here the CDR3 DNA reads TGTGCCAGTAGTAGGGACAGGGCGAACACCGGGGAGCTGTTTTTT. Residues: CASSRDRANTGELFF. Using reference TRBV19 and TRBJ2-2 for the parts outside the CDR3, the full variable domain is DGGITQSPKYLFRKEGQNVTLSCEQNLNHDAMYWYRQDPGQGLRLIYYSQIVNDFQKGDIAEGYSVSREKKESFPLTVTSAQKNPTAFYLCASSRDRANTGELFFGEGSRLTVL.

The chain carries TRBV6-5 and TRBJ2-7; D possibly uses TRBD1 or TRBD2 (5 bases each). V gave up 0 bases and J gave up 4 bases, with 19 bases separating them. There are 17 residues in the CDR3. Per germline, CDR1 MNHEY and CDR2 SVGAGI. CDR3 sequence reads: CASSYSINGAGRYEQYF. The CDR3 bases are TGTGCCAGCAGTTACTCGATCAACGGGGCGGGCCGTTACGAGCAGTACTTC.

The sample holds many counts of this clonotype. The V gene is TRBV2, the J gene TRBJ2-2, with 7 bases lining up with TRBD1. Germline CDR1 reads SNHLY; CDR2 reads FYNNEI. The V gene end was trimmed by 4 bases and the J gene end by 3 bases; junction bases not matched to a gene: 11. The CDR3 has 17 amino acids. CDR3 coding DNA: TGTGCCAGCAGTGTCCTGCCGGGACAGAGCTACACCGGGGAGCTGTTTTTT. Protein sequence: CASSVLPGQSYTGELFF.

The chain has TRBV12-3 or TRBV12-4 and TRBJ2-1; 9 nucleotides agree with TRBD2. The CDR3 loop spans 15 amino acids. V was clipped by 5 bases and J by 2 bases; unmatched bases: 4. CDR3 DNA sequence: TGTGCCAGCAGTACGCGGGAGGGGACCTACAATGAGCAGTTCTTC. It codes for CASSTREGTYNEQFF.

This clonotype has more than one count but fewer than ten. J is TRBJ1-5 and V is TRBV6-1; D not resolved. The CDR3 extends over 16 amino acids. V gave up 4 bases and J gave up 1 base, with 14 bases separating them. Germline V lookup: CDR1 MNHNS, CDR2 SASEGT. The CDR3 DNA reads as TGTGCCAGCAGTGTGGTGGTCAGTAAGAGCAATCAGCCCCAGCATTTT. This translates into CASSVVVSKSNQPQHF.

The rearrangement uses TRBV20-1 and TRBJ2-1; TRBD2 agrees at 8 bases. CDR1 and CDR2 (germline): DFQATT, SNEGSKA (reference sequence). Germline trimming cut 5 bases from V and 3 bases from J; bases unmatched to any gene: 6. The CDR3 is made up of 14 amino acids. The CDR3 DNA reads TGCAGTGCTTTACCGGGGGGGCACTACAATGAGCAGTTCTTC. This sequence encodes CSALPGGHYNEQFF.

V gene TRBV27 combines with J gene TRBJ2-7; D is ambiguous. This CDR3 has 15 residues. The V gene lost 5 bases and the J gene lost 7 bases, with 21 bases spanning the gap. The germline gives CDR1 MNHEY, CDR2 SMNVEV (reference sequence). In DNA form, the CDR3 reads TGTGCCAGCAGTCCCCATCGGGCCTCCGATGGAGAGCAGTACTTC. It specifies CASSPHRASDGEQYF.

The chain joins TRBV4-3 to TRBJ2-7, with 11 bases that match TRBD2. CDR3 length equals 15 residues. After removal of 0 bases from V and 2 bases from J, the junction contained 0 bases not matched to a gene. Germline V gene sequence: CDR1 LGHNA, CDR2 YSLEER. The CDR3 bases are TGCGCCAGCAGCCAAGAGGGACTAGCGGCCTACGAGCAGTACTTC. It is translated as CASSQEGLAAYEQYF.

V gene TRBV12-3 or TRBV12-4 combines with J gene TRBJ1-1; D is undetermined. The CDR3 sequence is 14 residues long. Between the trimmed V and J ends, which lost 3 bases and 3 bases, there was a span of 11 bases. The CDR3 region has the DNA TGTGCCAGCAGTTTGGAGGGTACGGACACTGAAGCTTTCTTT. Protein sequence: CASSLEGTDTEAFF.

This clonotype has a count of ten or more. V usage is TRBV20-1 and J usage is TRBJ2-1; D remains ambiguous. Germline V gives CDR1 DFQATT, CDR2 SNEGSKA (reference sequence). The CDR3 totals 11 residues. CDR3 sequence: CVCPSYNEQFF. The CDR3 DNA sequence: TGCGTCTGTCCGTCATACAATGAGCAGTTCTTC.